This TCR beta chain was profiled in a study of blood T cell repertoires in COVID-19. Study in general: Whether acute or convalescent, the COVID-19 samples came from the United States, Italy and Spain. Sample material is recorded as cDNA or gDNA derived from T cells, B-cell-depleted T cells, or PBMCs.

Original data processing: Amplification from reference gene primers served as the basis for estimated nucleated cell counts. Repertoires were generated with immunoSEQ multiplex PCR, while TCRdb's copy carries only in-frame clones and drops some. From that table come the V and J calls and clone size; the DNA was used to work out D and trimming. The sample yields about 210,000 clones, 89% seen once. Germline-derived CDR1 and CDR2 are MDHEN and SYDVKM. V lost 8 bases to trimming and J lost 1 base; unmatched junction nucleotides: 4. The CDR3 has 14 amino acids. The study assigned cohorts using participant-reported clinical history.

Source material: PBMCs or T cells enriched from blood (not recorded which). The TCR sequence derives from a woman under 30 who had recovered from COVID-19. This chain connects TRBV28 to TRBJ1-1, with TRBD1 matching over 10 bases. The CDR3 loop reads CASGTGVGNTEAFF. CDR3 bases: TGTGCCAGCGGGACAGGGGTGGGGAACACTGAAGCTTTCTTT.